This T cell receptor beta chain comes out of a study of T cell responses to AZD1222 COVID-19 vaccine. At the level of the study: Analysis merged second doses at about 4 or about 12 weeks.

The protocol was immunoSEQ multiplex PCR, while the TCRdb copy is restricted to in-frame clones and leaves out a portion. The sample holds more than 110,000 clones, 70% to 90% seen once. Study findings and constraints: Sampled repertoires all dated from after the peak T cell response. A reported finding is that nearly half of spike-specific TCRs target unmutated variant regions. Clonal diversity was possibly underestimated, and the donors were mostly white British, with more females.

With respect to this clone: The antigen is undetermined.

Germline V gives CDR1 SGHRS, CDR2 YFSETQ. The CDR3 extends over 14 amino acids. V shed 0 bases and J shed 0 bases, with 7 bases lying between them. This clonotype was obtained from an adult in good health. V gene TRBV5-1 combines with J gene TRBJ2-7, with D perhaps being TRBD1 or TRBD2 (5 bases each). Sequencing used peripheral blood, obtained on day 0 of AZD1222 vaccination. The CDR3 is CASSLGGDSYEQYF. CDR3 in DNA: TGCGCCAGCAGCTTGGGAGGGGACTCCTACGAGCAGTACTTC. Full variable domain (rest looked up from reference TRBV5-1 and TRBJ2-7): KAGVTQTPRYLIKTRGQQVTLSCSPISGHRSVSWYQQTPGQGLQFLFEYFSETQRNKGNFPGRFSGRQFSNSRSEMNVSTLELGDSALYLCASSLGGDSYEQYFGPGTRLTVT.